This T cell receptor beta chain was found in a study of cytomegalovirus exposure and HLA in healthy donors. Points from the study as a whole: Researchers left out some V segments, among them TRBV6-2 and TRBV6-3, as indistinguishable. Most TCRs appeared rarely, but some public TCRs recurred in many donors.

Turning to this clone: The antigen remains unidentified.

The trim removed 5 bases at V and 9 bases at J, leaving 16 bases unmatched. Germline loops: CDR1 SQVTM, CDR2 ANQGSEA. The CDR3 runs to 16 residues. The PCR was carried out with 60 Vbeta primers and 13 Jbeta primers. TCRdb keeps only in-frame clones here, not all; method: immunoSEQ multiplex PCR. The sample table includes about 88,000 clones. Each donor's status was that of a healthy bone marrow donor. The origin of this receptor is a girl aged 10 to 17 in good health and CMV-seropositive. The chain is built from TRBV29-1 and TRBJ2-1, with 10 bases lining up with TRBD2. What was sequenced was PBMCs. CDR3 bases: TGCAGCGTTCGCCGAACGACCGGGACTAGCGCCATTGAGCAGTTCTTC. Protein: CSVRRTTGTSAIEQFF.